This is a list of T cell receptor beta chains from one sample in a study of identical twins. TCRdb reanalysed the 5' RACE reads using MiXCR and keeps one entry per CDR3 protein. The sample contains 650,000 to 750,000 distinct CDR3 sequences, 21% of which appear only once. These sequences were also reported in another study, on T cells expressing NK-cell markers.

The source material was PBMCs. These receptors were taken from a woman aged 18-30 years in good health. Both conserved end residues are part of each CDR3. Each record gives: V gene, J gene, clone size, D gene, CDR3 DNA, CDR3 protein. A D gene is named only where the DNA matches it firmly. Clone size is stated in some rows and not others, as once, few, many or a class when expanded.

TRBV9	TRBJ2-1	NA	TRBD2	TGTGCCAGCAGCGTAGGGGAGACTAGCGGGAGCTGGGACAATGAGCAGTTCTTC	CASSVGETSGSWDNEQFF
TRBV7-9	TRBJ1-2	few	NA	TGTGCCAGCAGCCGCGGCGGCAGTTATGGCTACACCTTC	CASSRGGSYGYTF
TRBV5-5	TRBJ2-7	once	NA	TGTGCCAGCAGCTTTGACCCCCTCTGCGAGCAGTACTTC	CASSFDPLCEQYF
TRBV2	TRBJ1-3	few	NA	TGTGCCAGCAGTGGGGTGCTCTCTGGAAACACCATATATTTT	CASSGVLSGNTIYF
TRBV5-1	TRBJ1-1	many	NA	TGCGCCAGCAGCTGGGGCCGGGCGACTGAAGCTTTCTTT	CASSWGRATEAFF
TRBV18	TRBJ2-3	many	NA	TGTGCCAGCTCACCAGCCCAGGGGTATACGCAGTATTTT	CASSPAQGYTQYF
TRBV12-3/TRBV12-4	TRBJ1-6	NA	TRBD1	TGTGCCAGCAGTGCCGGACAGGGGACGTCACCCCTCCACTTT	CASSAGQGTSPLHF
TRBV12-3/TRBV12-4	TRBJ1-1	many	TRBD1	TGTGCCAGCAGCCGAGACAGGGGGCGGAGGGTAGCTTTCTTT	CASSRDRGRRVAFF
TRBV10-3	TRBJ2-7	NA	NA	TGTGCCATCAGCAAGGCGGCCTACGAGCAGTACTTC	CAISKAAYEQYF
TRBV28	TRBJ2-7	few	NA	TGTGCCAGCAGTCGGACAGTAGCCTCCTACGAGCAGTACTTC	CASSRTVASYEQYF
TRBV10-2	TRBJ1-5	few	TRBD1	TGCGCCAGCAGGAGGGGACAGGGATTTGGGCAGCCCCAGCATTTT	CASRRGQGFGQPQHF
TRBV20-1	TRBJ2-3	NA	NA	TGCAGTGCTATGGGGGACGGACGGACAGATACGCAGTATTTT	CSAMGDGRTDTQYF
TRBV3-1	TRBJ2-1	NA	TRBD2	TGTGCCAGCAGCCAAGAGGAGGCAGCGGGGGCACACTACAATGAGCAGTTCTTC	CASSQEEAAGAHYNEQFF
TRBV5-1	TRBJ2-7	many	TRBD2	TGCGCCAGCAGCCGGACTAGCGACGAGCAGTACTTC	CASSRTSDEQYF
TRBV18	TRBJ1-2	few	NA	TGTGCCAGCTCACCGGAACTCTCAAGCGCCTATGGCTACACCTTC	CASSPELSSAYGYTF
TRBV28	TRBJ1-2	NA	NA	TGTGCCAGCAGTCCCAACCCCGGACAGAACTATGGCTACACCTTC	CASSPNPGQNYGYTF
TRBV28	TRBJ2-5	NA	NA	TGTGCCAGCAGTTTCGGAGACGTGGAGACCCAGTACTTC	CASSFGDVETQYF
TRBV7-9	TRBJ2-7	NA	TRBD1	TGTGCCAGCAGCTTTCAGGGACAGGGGCGTGCCGAGCAGTACTTC	CASSFQGQGRAEQYF
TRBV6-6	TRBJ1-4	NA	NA	TGTGCCAGCAGGCGGGGTTCGGCTAATGAAAAACTGTTTTTT	CASRRGSANEKLFF
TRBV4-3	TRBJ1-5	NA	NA	TGCGCCAGCAGCCGCGGACCCACGGTCGGTCAGCCCCAGCATTTT	CASSRGPTVGQPQHF
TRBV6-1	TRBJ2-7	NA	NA	TGTGCCAGCAGTCGCCAGCTGGGGGGGCCGGTAGAGCAGTACTTC	CASSRQLGGPVEQYF